Below are 19 T cell receptor beta chains sequenced from a single sample in a study of breast tumors, draining lymph nodes, adjacent tissues (dated by TCRdb to 2016 to 2017). The library was generated by multiplex PCR. Sequencing was carried out with an Illumina HiSeq 2000. TCRdb trimmed public reads at Q25 via fastp, called clones via MiXCR and kept in-frame beta chains. When rows share a CDR3 protein, they turn into one entry using the most common DNA and genes. Recorded for this sample are under 250,000 distinct CDR3 sequences; about 32% of them occurred a single time. 1.1% to 1.5% of the sample is in the top ten clones. The lymph node samples were taken from the axillary draining lymph nodes of breast cancer patients. Sequences were obtained from axillary lymph node tissue. These receptors originate from a female donor with breast cancer. Some clones in this sample may be carry-over from other donors' samples.

This clonotype was seen just once. The chain recombines TRBV20-1 with TRBJ2-5, with TRBD2 identical over 9 bases. This CDR3 region has 16 residues. Germline V gives CDR1 DFQATT, CDR2 SNEGSKA (reference sequence). The V segment lost 7 bases and the J segment 4 bases; nucleotides outside the gene matches: 16. The CDR3 reads CSVRVAGALRAETQYF. CDR3 bases: TGCAGTGTCAGGGTAGCGGGAGCATTACGAGCAGAGACCCAGTACTTC.

This clonotype was seen repeatedly, ten times or more. The CDR3 coding sequence is TGTGCCAGCAGCCAGACGACAGGGGGCTACAATGAGCAGTTCTTC. It translates to CASSQTTGGYNEQFF. The chain carries TRBV5-8 and TRBJ2-1; 9 nucleotides match TRBD1. Per the germline V gene, CDR1 is SGHTS and CDR2 is YDEGEE. The length of the CDR3 is 15 residues. The J segment lost 3 bases and the V segment lost 4 bases, leaving 5 bases of the junction unmatched. The entire variable domain, with the rest obtained from reference TRBV5-8 and TRBJ2-1, is as follows: EAGVTQSPTHLIKTRGQQATLRCSPISGHTSVYWYQQALGLGLQFLLWYDEGEERNRGNFPPRFSGRQFPNYSSELNVNALELEDSALYLCASSQTTGGYNEQFFGPGTRLTVL.

The table lists this clonotype with many counts. The V call is TRBV5-1, the J call TRBJ2-7; the match to TRBD2 covers 13 bases. The CDR3 sequence is 14 residues long. Trimming cost V 3 bases and J 6 bases; bases outside gene matches: 3. Germline V gene data show CDR1 as SGHRS and CDR2 as YFSETQ. Written as DNA, the CDR3 is TGCGCCAGCAGCTGGGGACTAGCGGGACTCGAGCAGTACTTC. Amino acids: CASSWGLAGLEQYF.

On this clonotype itself: This may come from a read error, since a much larger clone is one base off. The chain uses TRBV7-2 and TRBJ2-1; maybe TRBD2 (5 bases). Germline V gene lookup returns CDR1 SGHTA and CDR2 FQGNSA. The CDR3 runs 18 residues. The CDR3 loop reads CASSLVSPRGLLYNGQFF. DNA for the CDR3: TGTGCCAGCAGCTTAGTGTCCCCTCGCGGGCTCCTTTACAATGGGCAGTTCTTC.

This chain uses TRBV10-3 with TRBJ2-3; 8 positions match TRBD1. The CDR3 contains 14 residues. Germline lookup yields CDR1 ENHRY and CDR2 SYGVKD. Trimming removed 6 bases from V and 0 bases from J; junction bases left unmatched: 2. CDR3 bases: TGTGCCATCAGGGACAGGGCTAGCACAGATACGCAGTATTTT. Protein product: CAIRDRASTDTQYF.

The chain has TRBV2 and TRBJ2-5; 9 bases agree with TRBD2. CDR1 is SNHLY and CDR2 is FYNNEI in the germline V gene. The CDR3 spans 16 residues. The V segment lost 4 bases and the J segment 2 bases; nucleotides outside the gene matches: 8. DNA of the CDR3: TGTGCCAGCAGTGGCGGGAGGGCCCTCCGGCAAGAGACCCAGTACTTC. Protein sequence: CASSGGRALRQETQYF.

This clonotype was observed at least ten times. V gene TRBV2 combines with J gene TRBJ2-3, with D unclear. Germline V CDR1 and CDR2: SNHLY, FYNNEI. V dropped 5 bases and J dropped 7 bases, with 13 bases sitting between them. The CDR3 is 13 residues long. This chain's CDR3 is CASSSLFGYTQYF. The CDR3 DNA is TGTGCCAGCAGTTCTCTCTTCGGATATACGCAGTATTTT.

There are many counts of this clonotype. The chain uses TRBV12-3 or TRBV12-4 and TRBJ2-7; TRBD2 matches at 11 bases. The CDR3 spans 16 residues. J lost 3 bases, V lost 2 bases, and 6 bases had no gene match. The CDR3 sequence: CASSLSLAGVNYEQYF. CDR3 in DNA: TGTGCCAGCAGTTTATCACTAGCGGGAGTAAACTACGAGCAGTACTTC.

This clonotype was observed many times. The genes are TRBV7-2 and TRBJ2-6; D ambiguous. The V gene's germline CDR1 is SGHTA and CDR2 FQGNSA. Trimming stripped 1 base from V and 0 bases from J, with 7 bases between. The CDR3 extends over 16 amino acids. The CDR3 DNA follows: TGTGCCAGCAGCTTAGTGGCAGACTCTGGGGCCAACGTCCTGACTTTC. It is translated as CASSLVADSGANVLTF.

This clonotype was recorded at least ten times. The V and J genes are TRBV29-1 and TRBJ2-5, with TRBD2 matching over 10 bases. V dropped 2 bases and J dropped 7; count of bases not matched to a gene: 13. The CDR3 consists of 16 residues. Germline lookup yields CDR1 SQVTM and CDR2 ANQGSEA. The CDR3, as DNA: TGCAGCGTTGAAAGGGTTCTAGCGGGAGAATTGGGGACCCAGTACTTC. This gives the protein CSVERVLAGELGTQYF.

This clonotype showed up just a few times. This may come from a read error, since a much larger clone is one base off. The chain couples TRBV5-1 to TRBJ1-2, with D perhaps matching TRBD1 (6 bases). Germline-derived CDR1 and CDR2 are SGHRS and YFSETQ. The CDR3 covers 13 residues. The CDR3 loop is CAGRGFSNYGYTF. The DNA of the CDR3 is TGCGCCGGCAGGGGCTTCTCAAACTATGGCTACACCTTC.

The table lists this clonotype with many counts. The CDR3 here is CAIRGDTGELFF. CDR3 in DNA: TGTGCCATCAGAGGGGACACCGGGGAGCTGTTTTTT. The chain is built from TRBV10-3 and TRBJ2-2, with D maybe TRBD1 (5 bases). The germline V and J ends were trimmed by 6 bases and 3 bases, with 5 bases remaining between them. The V gene's germline CDR1 is ENHRY and CDR2 SYGVKD. The CDR3 sequence is 12 residues long.

This clonotype was detected ten times or more. The chain employs TRBV29-1 and TRBJ1-2; TRBD1 might be the D (6 bases). Germline CDR1 reads SQVTM; CDR2 reads ANQGSEA. This CDR3 contains 11 residues. With 7 bases removed from V and 7 bases from J, the gap between germline ends came to 13 bases. As DNA, the CDR3 is TGCAGCGCTGGGGGGCGAGTTGGCTACACCTTC. It codes for CSAGGRVGYTF. The whole variable domain, filled in from reference TRBV29-1 and TRBJ1-2, reads SAVISQKPSRDICQRGTSLTIQCQVDSQVTMMFWYRQQPGQSLTLIATANQGSEATYESGFVIDKFPISRPNLTFSTLTVSNMSPEDSSIYLCSAGGRVGYTFGSGTRLTVV.

The chain carries TRBV6-5 and TRBJ1-2, with a weak D call TRBD1 (5 bases). The V end was cut by 3 bases, the J end by 6 bases, with 17 bases between. The CDR3 has 15 residues. Germline CDR1 reads MNHEY; CDR2 reads SVGAGI. CDR3 DNA: TGTGCCAGCAGTTATCCGCGGGCAGGGCACAATGGCTACACCTTC. Encoded protein: CASSYPRAGHNGYTF.

In this sample, this clonotype turned up many times. The chain employs TRBV7-2 and TRBJ2-7, with TRBD2 matching 13 bases. This CDR3 comprises 14 residues. Germline CDR1 is SGHTA and CDR2 is FQGNSA. After removal of 5 bases from V and 6 bases from J, the junction contained 4 bases not matched to a gene. CDR3 DNA sequence: TGTGCCAGCAGCAGGACTAGCGGGAGTTCCGAGCAGTACTTC. Translation gives CASSRTSGSSEQYF.

The table lists this clonotype with many counts. The chain links TRBV4-1 to TRBJ2-7; D is tentatively TRBD1 or TRBD2 (5 bases each). The CDR3 runs 15 residues. The V end lost 1 base, the J end lost 2 bases, and 12 bases lay between the germline ends. Germline lookup yields CDR1 MGHRA and CDR2 YSYEKL. CDR3: CASSQGGTGTYEQYF. The CDR3 coding sequence is TGCGCCAGCAGCCAAGGAGGGACGGGGACCTACGAGCAGTACTTC.

CDR3 coding DNA: TGTGCCTGGAGTTTGGGACAGATTGGGGAGACCCAGTACTTC. Its protein product is CAWSLGQIGETQYF. The chain links TRBV30 to TRBJ2-5; TRBD1 matches at 7 bases. V trimming: 2 bases; J trimming: 5 bases; junction bases outside the gene matches: 8. Germline CDR1 and CDR2: GTSNPN and SVGIG (reference sequence). The CDR3 covers 14 residues.

This clonotype was seen many times. The chain has TRBV5-5 and TRBJ2-1, with 9 bases that match TRBD2. The CDR3 is made up of 15 amino acids. J lost 9 bases, V lost 4 bases, and 11 bases had no gene match. Germline V gene data show CDR1 as SGHKS and CDR2 as YYEKEE (reference sequence). The CDR3 bases are TGTGCCAGCAGCAAGGAGGCGGGAGGGGCCAGTGAGCAGTTCTTC. Protein sequence: CASSKEAGGASEQFF.

This clonotype was observed many times. The chain couples TRBV6-1 to TRBJ1-2; 9 nucleotides agree with TRBD1. Germline V lookup: CDR1 MNHNS, CDR2 SASEGT. The length of the CDR3 is 13 residues. J was trimmed by 4 bases and V by 6 bases; bases with no gene match: 3. CDR3 sequence (DNA): TGTGCCAGCAGAACGGACAGGGGCTATGGCTACACCTTC. This gives the protein CASRTDRGYGYTF.